This entry describes one T cell receptor (beta chain). Its antigen is still unknown. This sample is drawn from a study of shared clonotypes between healthy human individuals. Amplification in unsorted PBMC replicate PCRs started from 250 to 300 ng DNA, which equals approximately 28,000 T cell genomes. Sequencing on ten immunoSEQ deep assay plates was performed for unsorted PBMC DNA. Only in-frame clones appear in the TCRdb table, and some are missing; sequencing was by immunoSEQ multiplex PCR. The data contain fewer than 550,000 clones, 75% to 80% of them seen just once; the ten biggest clones take up approximately 12%. Whole-study findings and limits: The researchers took only blood, and tissue repertoires probably look different.

Trimming stripped 1 base from V and 1 base from J, with 7 bases between. The CDR3 sequence is 14 residues long. Germline V CDR1 and CDR2: GTSNPN, SVGIG (reference sequence). Material for sequencing was PBMCs. The clonotype comes from a woman aged 40 to 50 in good health. Some clones in this sample may be carry-over from other donors' samples. The rearrangement uses TRBV30 and TRBJ2-2; D tentatively fits TRBD1 or TRBD2 (5 bases each). CDR3 in amino acids: CAWSGGRNTGELFF. The CDR3 region has the DNA TGTGCCTGGAGTGGGGGGAGGAACACCGGGGAGCTGTTTTTT.